These T cell receptor beta chains were read from a single sample in a study of blood T cell repertoires in COVID-19. TCRdb keeps only in-frame clones here, not all; method: immunoSEQ multiplex PCR. The table lists about 150,000 clones, over 75% of them singletons. Sequenced sample: peripheral blood. The receptors were gathered from a man aged 70-80 years who had recovered from COVID-19. Each CDR3 is given with its conserved first and last residue. The D gene is left open where the match is weak. Rows give clone size only sometimes, using once, few, many, or a class for an expanded clone.

D gene	clone size	J gene	V gene	CDR3 protein	CDR3 DNA
-	-	TRBJ2-3	TRBV7-2	CASSPSGGWTDTQYF	TGTGCCAGCAGCCCGAGCGGTGGGTGGACAGATACGCAGTATTTT
-	once	TRBJ1-1	TRBV18	CASSSRHWGEGAEAFF	TGTGCCAGCTCATCACGGCATTGGGGGGAAGGCGCTGAAGCTTTCTTT
TRBD2	once	TRBJ2-1	TRBV15	CATSRSIRLAGGTEQFF	TGTGCCACCAGCAGATCGATTAGACTAGCGGGAGGGACAGAGCAGTTCTTC
TRBD2	-	TRBJ2-1	TRBV5-1	CASSYGTSGDQQFF	TGCGCCAGCAGTTACGGGACTAGCGGGGACCAGCAGTTCTTC
-	-	TRBJ2-5	TRBV11-3	CASSLGAGQPYQETQYF	TGTGCCAGCAGCTTAGGGGCGGGGCAACCGTACCAAGAGACCCAGTACTTC
-	-	TRBJ2-1	TRBV19	CASSPQAGTSEQFF	TGTGCCAGTAGTCCCCAGGCGGGAACCTCTGAGCAGTTCTTC
TRBD2	-	TRBJ2-3	TRBV3-1/TRBV3-2	CASSPIAGGLTDTQYF	TGTGCCAGCAGCCCAATAGCGGGAGGGCTTACAGATACGCAGTATTTT
-	-	TRBJ1-1	TRBV5-1	CASSLEQQNTEAFF	TGCGCCAGCAGCTTGGAACAGCAGAACACTGAAGCTTTCTTT
-	once	TRBJ1-4	TRBV30	CACGTLATNEKLFF	TGTGCCTGCGGGACTCTCGCAACTAATGAAAAACTGTTTTTT
TRBD1	-	TRBJ1-2	TRBV4-1	CASSQETGLRGYTF	TGCGCCAGCAGCCAGGAGACAGGGCTCCGGGGCTACACCTTC
TRBD1	-	TRBJ2-7	TRBV30	CAWKRGPSSYEQYF	TGTGCCTGGAAAAGGGGGCCGAGCTCCTACGAGCAGTACTTC
-	-	TRBJ2-5	TRBV5-6	CASSFQNSQETQYF	TGTGCCAGCAGCTTTCAGAACAGCCAAGAGACCCAGTACTTC
TRBD1	-	TRBJ2-1	TRBV4-1	CASSQGQGASNEQFF	TGCGCCAGCAGCCAAGGGCAGGGGGCGAGTAATGAGCAGTTCTTC
-	many	TRBJ1-6	TRBV7-8	CASSTFAAPMGSPLHF	TGTGCCAGCAGCACCTTCGCGGCACCTATGGGTTCACCCCTCCACTTT
-	-	TRBJ2-6	TRBV10-3	CAIHGSGANVLTF	TGTGCCATCCACGGTTCTGGGGCCAACGTCCTGACTTTC
-	once	TRBJ2-2	TRBV12-3/TRBV12-4	CASRTYTGELFF	TGTGCCAGCAGAACATACACCGGGGAGCTGTTTTTT
TRBD1	-	TRBJ1-2	TRBV24-1	CATSDTGESGYTF	TGTGCCACCAGTGACACAGGGGAAAGTGGCTACACCTTC
-	-	TRBJ1-2	TRBV29-1	CSVDADSLYGYTF	TGCAGCGTTGATGCTGACAGCCTCTATGGCTACACCTTC
-	-	TRBJ1-1	TRBV5-1	CASSLTGSMNTEAFF	TGCGCCAGCAGCTTGACAGGATCCATGAACACTGAAGCTTTCTTT
-	few	TRBJ2-3	TRBV29-1	CSVYYTDTQYF	TGCAGCGTCTATTACACAGATACGCAGTATTTT
-	-	TRBJ2-7	TRBV18	CASSPPGRNEQYF	TGTGCCAGCTCACCACCGGGGCGGAACGAGCAGTACTTC
TRBD2	-	TRBJ2-5	TRBV11-2	CASSLTSGRVQETQYF	TGTGCCAGCAGTCTAACTAGCGGGAGGGTCCAAGAGACCCAGTACTTC
-	once	TRBJ2-7	TRBV5-1	CASSFSGIDYEQYF	TGCGCCAGCAGCTTTTCAGGGATTGACTACGAGCAGTACTTC
-	-	TRBJ2-2	TRBV24-1	CATSDSPGQANTGELFF	TGTGCCACCAGTGATTCGCCGGGACAAGCGAACACCGGGGAGCTGTTTTTT
-	-	TRBJ1-1	TRBV9	CASTLQGTDTEAFF	TGTGCCAGCACTTTGCAGGGTACTGACACTGAAGCTTTCTTT
TRBD1	-	TRBJ2-1	TRBV24-1	CATSVAAGTGRNEQFF	TGTGCCACCAGTGTTGCGGCCGGGACAGGGAGGAATGAGCAGTTCTTC
TRBD1	-	TRBJ2-7	TRBV7-2	CASSLNRDRGTYEQYF	TGTGCCAGCAGCTTAAACCGGGACAGGGGAACCTACGAGCAGTACTTC
-	-	TRBJ2-1	TRBV9	CASSLGGEQFF	TGTGCCAGCAGCCTCGGAGGTGAGCAGTTCTTC
TRBD2	-	TRBJ2-3	TRBV28	CASSEGGRGADTQYF	TGTGCCAGCAGTGAGGGCGGGAGGGGTGCAGATACGCAGTATTTT
-	-	TRBJ1-4	TRBV7-9	CASSQTNEKLFF	TGTGCCAGCAGCCAGACAAACGAAAAACTGTTTTTT
TRBD1	-	TRBJ2-1	TRBV11-1	CASSQDRGRVEQFF	TGTGCCAGCAGCCAGGACAGGGGGCGAGTTGAGCAGTTCTTC
-	-	TRBJ2-7	TRBV18	CASSTGTGAYEQYF	TGTGCCAGCTCAACCGGGACTGGGGCCTACGAGCAGTACTTC
-	-	TRBJ1-1	TRBV6-5	CASSRVHGGSEAFF	TGTGCCAGCAGTCGAGTCCATGGGGGGTCTGAAGCTTTCTTT
-	-	TRBJ2-5	TRBV12-5	CASGLADSLDKETQYF	TGTGCTAGTGGTTTGGCGGACAGTTTAGACAAAGAGACCCAGTACTTC
-	-	TRBJ1-4	TRBV3-1/TRBV3-2	CASSQARNEKLFF	TGTGCCAGCAGCCAGGCTAGGAATGAAAAACTGTTTTTT
TRBD1	-	TRBJ2-7	TRBV6-5	CASRRDREAYEQYF	TGTGCCAGCAGACGGGACAGGGAAGCCTACGAGCAGTACTTC
-	-	TRBJ1-1	TRBV28	CASNTPGGNTEAFF	TGTGCCAGCAACACCCCCGGGGGGAACACTGAAGCTTTCTTT
-	-	TRBJ2-5	TRBV7-2	CASSIGSGRQETQYF	TGTGCCAGCAGCATTGGCTCAGGCAGGCAAGAGACCCAGTACTTC
-	-	TRBJ2-1	TRBV15	CATSRDSTPVNEQFF	TGTGCCACCAGCAGGGATTCGACACCCGTCAATGAGCAGTTCTTC
TRBD2	-	TRBJ2-1	TRBV3-1/TRBV3-2	CASSQGTGGANEQFF	TGTGCCAGCAGCCAAGGGACGGGAGGTGCCAATGAGCAGTTCTTC
-	-	TRBJ2-6	TRBV4-1	CASSFRTVSGANVLTF	TGCGCCAGCAGCTTTCGGACAGTCTCTGGGGCCAACGTCCTGACTTTC
TRBD1	-	TRBJ1-2	TRBV24-1	CATSDGAGGGGYTF	TGTGCCACCAGTGATGGAGCAGGGGGTGGGGGCTACACCTTC
-	-	TRBJ2-3	TRBV9	CASSVQGIKTDTQYF	TGTGCCAGCAGCGTACAGGGCATTAAGACAGATACGCAGTATTTT
-	-	TRBJ2-7	TRBV14	CASSLAGAYEQYF	TGTGCCAGCAGCCTGGCCGGAGCCTACGAGCAGTACTTC
-	-	TRBJ1-1	TRBV19	CASSKEGGSSEAFF	TGTGCCAGTAGTAAAGAGGGGGGTTCTTCTGAAGCTTTCTTT
-	few	TRBJ2-7	TRBV30	CAWSRDTNSYEQYF	TGTGCCTGGAGTAGGGACACCAACTCCTACGAGCAGTACTTC
-	-	TRBJ2-1	TRBV5-8	CASSLGDLRGQFF	TGTGCCAGCAGCTTAGGGGACCTGCGGGGGCAGTTCTTC
TRBD1	-	TRBJ2-7	TRBV6-1	CASREGQGRSYEQYF	TGTGCCAGCAGGGAAGGACAGGGCCGTTCCTACGAGCAGTACTTC
-	-	TRBJ1-3	TRBV29-1	CSVAANSGNTIYF	TGCAGCGTTGCTGCTAACTCTGGAAACACCATATATTTT
TRBD2	-	TRBJ2-1	TRBV4-1	CASSQLTGSGTSGRAGYNEQFF	TGCGCCAGCAGCCAACTGACAGGATCCGGGACTAGCGGGAGGGCCGGCTACAATGAGCAGTTCTTC
-	-	TRBJ1-4	TRBV28	CASSFSRYDEKLFF	TGTGCCAGCAGTTTTTCCAGGTACGACGAAAAACTGTTTTTT
-	-	TRBJ2-3	TRBV7-2	CASSFVGGTDTQYF	TGTGCCAGCAGCTTTGTAGGGGGTACAGATACGCAGTATTTT
TRBD1	-	TRBJ1-6	TRBV5-4	CASRATGASSYNSPLHF	TGTGCCAGCAGGGCAACAGGGGCTAGCTCCTATAATTCACCCCTCCACTTT
TRBD1	few	TRBJ1-2	TRBV5-8	CASSLDRVGGYTF	TGTGCCAGCAGCTTAGACAGGGTTGGTGGCTACACCTTC
-	-	TRBJ2-7	TRBV29-1	CSVVGRDWYEQYF	TGCAGCGTTGTTGGCAGGGATTGGTACGAGCAGTACTTC